This T cell receptor beta chain was found in a study of blood T cell repertoires in COVID-19. Turning to the study itself: Whether acute or convalescent, the COVID-19 samples came from the United States, Italy and Spain. PBMCs, B-cell-depleted T cells, or T cells were the source of the cDNA or gDNA that made up the material.

Authors' processing steps: Amplification from reference gene primers served as the basis for estimated nucleated cell counts. The data were produced by immunoSEQ multiplex PCR, yet TCRdb's version contains in-frame clones alone and is incomplete. That table gives V, J and clone size, and the DNA gave D and trimming. Of approximately 110,000 clones listed, 82% are singletons. The V and J ends lost 5 bases and 3 bases, in that order; junction bases with no gene match: 8. CDR1 and CDR2 (germline): SGHRS, YFSETQ. This CDR3 region has 15 residues. The V call is TRBV5-1, the J call TRBJ2-7; TRBD1 aligns across 10 bases. Material for sequencing was peripheral blood. This clonotype was obtained from an elderly woman with acute or convalescent COVID-19. The CDR3 here is CASSPGQGRVYEQYF. The CDR3 bases are TGCGCCAGCAGTCCGGGACAGGGGAGAGTCTACGAGCAGTACTTC.